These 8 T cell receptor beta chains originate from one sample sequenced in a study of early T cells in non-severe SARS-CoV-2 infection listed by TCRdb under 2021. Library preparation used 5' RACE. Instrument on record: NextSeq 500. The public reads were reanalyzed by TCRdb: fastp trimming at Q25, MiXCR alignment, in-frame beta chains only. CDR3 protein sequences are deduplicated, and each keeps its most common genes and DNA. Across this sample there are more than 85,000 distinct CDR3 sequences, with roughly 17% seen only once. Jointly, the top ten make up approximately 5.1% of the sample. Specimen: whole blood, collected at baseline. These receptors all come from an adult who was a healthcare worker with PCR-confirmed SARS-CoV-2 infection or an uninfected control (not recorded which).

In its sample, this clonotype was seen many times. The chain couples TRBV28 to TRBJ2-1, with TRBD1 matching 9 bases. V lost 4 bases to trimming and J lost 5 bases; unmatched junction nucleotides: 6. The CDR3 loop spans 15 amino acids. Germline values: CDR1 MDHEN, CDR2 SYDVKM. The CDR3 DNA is TGTGCCAGCAGTTACACTGGGACAGGGCACAATGAGCAGTTCTTC. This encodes CASSYTGTGHNEQFF.

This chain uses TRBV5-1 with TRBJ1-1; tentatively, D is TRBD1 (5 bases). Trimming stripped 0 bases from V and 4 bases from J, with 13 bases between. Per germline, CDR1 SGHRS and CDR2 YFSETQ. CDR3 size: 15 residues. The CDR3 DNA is TGCGCCAGCAGCTTGGATGGCAGGGCTTTCACTGAAGCTTTCTTT. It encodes CASSLDGRAFTEAFF.

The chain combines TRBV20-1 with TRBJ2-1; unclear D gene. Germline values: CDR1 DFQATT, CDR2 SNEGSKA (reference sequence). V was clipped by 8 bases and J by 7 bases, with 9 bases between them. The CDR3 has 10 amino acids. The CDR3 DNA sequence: TGCAGTCCTATTGGTAATGAGCAGTTCTTC. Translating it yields CSPIGNEQFF.

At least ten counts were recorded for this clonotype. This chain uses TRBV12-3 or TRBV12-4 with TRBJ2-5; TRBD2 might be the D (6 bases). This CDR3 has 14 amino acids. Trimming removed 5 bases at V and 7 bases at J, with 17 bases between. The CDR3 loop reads CASSGTIWGGTQYF. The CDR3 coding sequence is TGTGCCAGCAGTGGGACGATCTGGGGAGGGACCCAGTACTTC.

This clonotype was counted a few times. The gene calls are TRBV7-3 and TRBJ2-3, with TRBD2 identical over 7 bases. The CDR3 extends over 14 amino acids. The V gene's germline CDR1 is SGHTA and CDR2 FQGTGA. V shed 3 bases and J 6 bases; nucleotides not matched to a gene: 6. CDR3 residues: CASSLGGRRDTQYF. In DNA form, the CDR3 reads TGTGCCAGCAGCTTGGGCGGGAGAAGGGATACGCAGTATTTT.

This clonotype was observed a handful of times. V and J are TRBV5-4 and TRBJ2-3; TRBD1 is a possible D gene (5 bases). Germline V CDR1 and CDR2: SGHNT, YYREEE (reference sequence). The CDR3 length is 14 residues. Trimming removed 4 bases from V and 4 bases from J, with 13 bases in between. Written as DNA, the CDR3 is TGTGCCAGCAGCCTCATGGAAGGGGCAGATACGCAGTATTTT. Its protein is CASSLMEGADTQYF.

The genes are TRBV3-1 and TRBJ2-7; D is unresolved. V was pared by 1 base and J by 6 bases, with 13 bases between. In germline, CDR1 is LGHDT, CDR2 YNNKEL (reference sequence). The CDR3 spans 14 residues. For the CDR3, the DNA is TGTGCCAGCAGCCAAGTTCCTGGGCCAGGCGAGCAGTACTTC. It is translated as CASSQVPGPGEQYF.

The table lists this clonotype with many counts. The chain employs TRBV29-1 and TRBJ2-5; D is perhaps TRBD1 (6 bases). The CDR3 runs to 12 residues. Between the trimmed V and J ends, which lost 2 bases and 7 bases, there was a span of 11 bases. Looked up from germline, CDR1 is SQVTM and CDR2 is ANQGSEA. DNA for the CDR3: TGCAGCGTTGAAACAGGGCGGGTGACCCAGTACTTC. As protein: CSVETGRVTQYF.